This T cell receptor (beta chain) derives from a study of low-dose radiotherapy and immunotherapy resistance in tumors. Background on the study: Every day for four cycles from cycle 1 day 1, patients took 300 mg of oral aspirin.

This clonotype was observed a few times. Alpha and beta chains were covered, as first-strand cDNA relied on TRAV- and TRBV-specific primers. Both a constant-region primer and a V-primer adapter served to amplify TCRs across roughly 20 PCR cycles. Amplification (by in vitro transcription) was performed on isolated mRNA. TCRdb reprocessed the reads with MiXCR, giving one entry per CDR3 protein. The sample contains roughly 14,000 distinct CDR3 sequences, roughly 60% of which appear only once. The receptor was isolated from a human donor with advanced metastatic prostate, ovarian, gallbladder or colorectal cancer (not recorded which). This table probably holds off-target reads from a library built for another chain.

The CDR3 nucleotides are TGCAGCGTTCGGGGAAACTATGGCTACACCTTC. Its translation is CSVRGNYGYTF. The V and J genes are TRBV29-1 and TRBJ1-2; D ambiguous. There are 11 residues in the CDR3. Germline CDR1 and CDR2: SQVTM and ANQGSEA. The germline V and J ends were trimmed by 5 bases and 2 bases, with 6 bases remaining between them.